What follows are 22 T cell receptor beta chains derived from one specimen sequenced in a study of cytomegalovirus exposure and HLA in healthy donors. Primers included in the PCR were 60 Vbeta and 13 Jbeta primers. The assay was immunoSEQ multiplex PCR, and TCRdb's table has in-frame clones only and misses some. The table includes about 170,000 clones, 60% to 85% detected once. Sequencing was performed on PBMCs. These receptors all come from a female donor in good health and CMV-seronegative.

This clone was recorded once. This chain joins TRBV27 and TRBJ2-1; D is perhaps TRBD2 (5 bases). The CDR3 contains 14 residues. The germline CDR1 and CDR2 sequences are MNHEY and SMNVEV (reference sequence). Trimming took off 1 base at V and 9 bases at J, with 13 bases between the two ends. CDR3 loop: CASSLYYGVGEQFF. Here the CDR3 DNA reads TGTGCCAGCAGTTTATACTACGGGGTCGGTGAGCAGTTCTTC.

CDR3 DNA sequence: TGTGCCAGCAGCACAAGTACCGGGGAGCTGTTTTTT. This gives the protein CASSTSTGELFF. This rearrangement joins TRBV11-3 to TRBJ2-2; D uncertain. This CDR3 contains 12 residues. V lost 5 bases and J 5 bases, leaving 6 bases between the germline ends. Germline V gives CDR1 SGHNT, CDR2 YENEEA.

V is TRBV10-3 and J is TRBJ1-2; D is undetermined. CDR3 length: 12 residues. V gave up 10 bases and J gave up 0 bases, with 9 bases separating them. Germline values: CDR1 ENHRY, CDR2 SYGVKD. This chain's CDR3 is CATAGSNYGYTF. Here the CDR3 DNA reads TGTGCCACCGCGGGATCTAACTATGGCTACACCTTC.

The rearrangement uses TRBV7-8 and TRBJ2-7; tentative D call: TRBD1 (7 bases). The CDR3 runs to 13 residues. V lost 5 bases to trimming and J lost 6 bases, with 14 bases between them. Per germline, CDR1 SGHVS and CDR2 FQNEAQ. For the CDR3, the DNA is TGTGCCAGCAGCAGACGACAGGGAGGCGAGCAGTACTTC. This gives the protein CASSRRQGGEQYF.

The CDR3: CASSLDRVLFF. The CDR3 DNA follows: TGTGCCAGCAGCCTGGACAGGGTTTTATTCTTC. The chain employs TRBV7-3 and TRBJ2-1; 8 bases match TRBD1. Germline V gene data show CDR1 as SGHTA and CDR2 as FQGTGA. After removal of 5 bases from V and 16 bases from J, the junction contained 7 bases not matched to a gene. This CDR3 contains 11 residues.

This clone was counted between two and nine times. This chain links TRBV19 with TRBJ2-1, with a possible D match to TRBD2 (6 bases). CDR3 size: 18 residues. With 4 bases removed from V and 4 bases from J, the gap between germline ends came to 23 bases. CDR1 LNHDA and CDR2 SQIVND come from the germline V gene (reference sequence). The CDR3 sequence is CASSTFSLAVRGYNEQFF. Written as DNA, the CDR3 is TGTGCCAGTAGTACGTTCTCCTTAGCGGTCCGCGGATACAATGAGCAGTTCTTC.

The J gene is TRBJ1-2, the V gene TRBV4-3, with 7 bases identical to TRBD1. With V trimmed by 2 bases and J by 1 base, 7 bases remained unmatched. The germline V gene has CDR1 LGHNA and CDR2 YSLEER. The CDR3 contains 16 residues. CDR3 residues: CASSQFRDSVNYGYTF. Here the CDR3 DNA reads TGCGCCAGCAGCCAATTCCGGGACAGCGTTAACTATGGCTACACCTTC.

The DNA of the CDR3 is TGCGCCAGCAGTGGACAGCCCGACACCGGGGAGCTGTTTTTT. Amino acids: CASSGQPDTGELFF. The chain carries TRBV10-2 and TRBJ2-2; tentative D call: TRBD1 (5 bases). CDR1 and CDR2 (germline): WSHSY, SAAADI. The length of the CDR3 is 14 residues. The V and J ends lost 4 bases and 3 bases respectively, with 9 bases between them.

The V gene is TRBV4-3, the J gene TRBJ2-7, with a tentative D call TRBD1 (7 bases). CDR1 LGHNA and CDR2 YSLEER come from the germline V gene. Trimming removed 3 bases at V and 2 bases at J, with 17 bases between. The length of the CDR3 is 16 residues. This CDR3 is CASSQGGTVGAYEQYF. For the CDR3, the DNA is TGCGCCAGCAGCCAGGGCGGGACAGTGGGCGCCTACGAGCAGTACTTC.

This clone was seen more than once but under ten times. The V call is TRBV5-4, the J call TRBJ1-1; perhaps TRBD1 as D (5 bases). Trimming pared 4 bases from V and 4 bases from J, leaving 14 bases between. This CDR3 is built from 14 residues. Per germline, CDR1 SGHNT and CDR2 YYREEE (reference sequence). CDR3 loop: CASSPGGRRTEAFF. In DNA, the CDR3 is TGTGCCAGCAGCCCGGGGGGAAGGCGCACTGAAGCTTTCTTT.

V and J are TRBV10-1 and TRBJ2-1, with 7 bases identical to TRBD2. Trimming cost V 9 bases and J 0 bases; bases outside gene matches: 35. Germline-derived CDR1 and CDR2 are WNHNN and SYGVQD (reference sequence). The CDR3 sequence is 24 residues long. The CDR3 DNA reads TGCGCCAGACTAACTCCGAGGATCTCGTCAAAGCGGGGCCTACGTCCGAGCTCCTACAATGAGCAGTTCTTC. Amino acids: CARLTPRISSKRGLRPSSYNEQFF.

The rearrangement uses TRBV7-2 and TRBJ1-4; D uncertain. The CDR3 is 14 residues long. CDR1 is SGHTA, CDR2 FQGNSA, per germline. Trimming removed 1 base from V and 8 bases from J, with 11 bases in between. CDR3 in amino acids: CASSLDGRREKLFF. CDR3 DNA sequence: TGTGCCAGCAGCTTAGATGGGAGACGGGAAAAACTGTTTTTT.

The chain is built from TRBV30 and TRBJ2-1, with D possibly being TRBD1 (6 bases). Germline CDR1 reads GTSNPN; CDR2 reads SVGIG (reference sequence). V lost 1 base and J lost 0, with 10 bases in between. The CDR3 consists of 15 residues. CDR3 residues: CAWSEGVGSYNEQFF. The CDR3 DNA sequence: TGTGCCTGGAGTGAGGGGGTGGGCTCCTACAATGAGCAGTTCTTC.

This sequence joins TRBV7-2 and TRBJ2-7; 9 bases agree with TRBD1. The CDR3 runs to 14 residues. The V segment lost 7 bases and the J segment 6 bases; nucleotides outside the gene matches: 10. Germline assignment: CDR1 SGHTA and CDR2 FQGNSA. CDR3 in amino acids: CASTMKQGAVEQYF. CDR3 DNA: TGTGCCAGCACCATGAAACAGGGGGCGGTCGAGCAGTACTTC.

The chain has TRBV6-5 and TRBJ1-5; no clear D gene. Germline values: CDR1 MNHEY, CDR2 SVGAGI. Trimming pared 10 bases from V and 8 bases from J, leaving 18 bases between. This CDR3 has 13 residues. The CDR3 DNA reads TGTGCCACCACGAGAGGATCCCCGAAGCCCCAGCATTTT. Translated: CATTRGSPKPQHF.

This sequence joins TRBV30 and TRBJ2-5, with 9 positions matching TRBD2. V gave up 4 bases and J gave up 2 bases; unmatched junction bases: 11. Germline CDR1 reads GTSNPN; CDR2 reads SVGIG (reference sequence). There are 16 residues in the CDR3. CDR3 protein: CAWTMGVAGEQETQYF. The CDR3 region has the DNA TGTGCCTGGACCATGGGGGTAGCGGGGGAGCAAGAGACCCAGTACTTC.

This clone has more than one count but fewer than ten. The chain employs TRBV7-2 and TRBJ2-3; 8 bases agree with TRBD2. The CDR3 is made up of 16 amino acids. Germline V gene sequence: CDR1 SGHTA, CDR2 FQGNSA. The junction had 4 bases not matched to a gene; V was cut back by 0 bases and J by 2 bases. The CDR3 loop reads CASSLALAGTTDTQYF. In nucleotides, the CDR3 is TGTGCCAGCAGCTTAGCTTTAGCGGGAACCACAGATACGCAGTATTTT.

The gene calls are TRBV28 and TRBJ1-1; D is perhaps TRBD1 (5 bases). The V gene's germline CDR1 is MDHEN and CDR2 SYDVKM. V lost 5 bases and J 1 base, leaving 14 bases between the germline ends. This CDR3 is 15 amino acids long. CDR3 protein: CASSPYTTGNTEAFF. The CDR3 nucleotides read TGTGCCAGCAGTCCATACACTACAGGGAACACTGAAGCTTTCTTT. Full variable domain (rest looked up from reference TRBV28 and TRBJ1-1): DVKVTQSSRYLVKRTGEKVFLECVQDMDHENMFWYRQDPGLGLRLIYFSYDVKMKEKGDIPEGYSVSREKKERFSLILESASTNQTSMYLCASSPYTTGNTEAFFGQGTRLTVV.

The chain joins TRBV19 to TRBJ2-1; 10 positions match TRBD2. V shed 3 bases, J shed 7 bases, and the junction held 9 bases outside the gene matches. This CDR3 is 16 amino acids long. The germline V gene encodes CDR1 LNHDA and CDR2 SQIVND (reference sequence). The chain's CDR3 is CASSIRWLAGVNEQFF. The CDR3 DNA follows: TGTGCCAGTAGTATTAGATGGCTAGCGGGAGTTAATGAGCAGTTCTTC.

This chain joins TRBV5-1 and TRBJ2-3, with 8 bases matching TRBD2. This CDR3 is built from 16 residues. Looked up from germline, CDR1 is SGHRS and CDR2 is YFSETQ. Losses at the gene ends were 4 bases for V and 4 bases for J; bases not matched to a gene: 11. The CDR3, as DNA: TGCGCCAGCAGCCCTGTTTCAGCGGGAGTGTCAGATACGCAGTATTTT. This translates into CASSPVSAGVSDTQYF.

V and J are TRBV7-9 and TRBJ2-2; tentatively, D is TRBD1 (6 bases). The CDR3 contains 15 residues. Germline loops: CDR1 SEHNR, CDR2 FQNEAQ (reference sequence). V was shortened by 6 bases and J by 0 bases, with 11 bases between the two germline ends. The CDR3: CASRPTGTNTGELFF. CDR3 sequence (DNA): TGTGCCAGCAGACCAACAGGGACGAACACCGGGGAGCTGTTTTTT.

The CDR3 is CASSFHQTDPDPYNEQFF. CDR3 sequence (DNA): TGTGCCAGCAGCTTCCATCAGACAGATCCCGATCCCTACAATGAGCAGTTCTTC. The chain links TRBV11-2 to TRBJ2-1, with D possibly TRBD1 on 5 matching bases. V lost 3 bases to trimming and J lost 2 bases, with 20 bases between them. In germline, CDR1 is SGHAT, CDR2 FQNNGV. This CDR3 region has 18 residues.